These T cell receptor beta chains were read from a single sample in a study of a mutant IDH1 vaccine in newly diagnosed glioma. TCRdb's table, derived via immunoSEQ multiplex PCR, lists solely in-frame clones and lacks some. The sample records about 58,000 clones, roughly four fifths being singletons. Antigens of these TCRs are unknown. The starting material was PBMCs, obtained from a glioma patient whose treatment included an IDH1 peptide vaccine. The source of these receptors is a middle-aged man with glioma. Both conserved end residues are part of each CDR3. Fields, in order: CDR3 protein, CDR3 DNA, clone size, J gene, CDR3 length, V gene, D gene. A D gene is named only where the DNA matches it firmly. Clone size, where shown, is once, few, many, or a class for clones that have expanded.

CDR3 protein: CASSQSFGGARDGYTF; CDR3 DNA: TGTGCCAGCAGCCAATCCTTTGGGGGGGCTCGAGATGGCTACACCTTC; clone size: NA; J gene: TRBJ1-2; CDR3 length: 16; V gene: TRBV16; D gene: NA
CDR3 protein: CASSLGGYSYNEQFF; CDR3 DNA: TGTGCCAGCAGCTTGGGGGGATACTCCTACAATGAGCAGTTCTTC; clone size: NA; J gene: TRBJ2-1; CDR3 length: 15; V gene: TRBV5-4; D gene: NA
CDR3 protein: CASSASTHYEQYF; CDR3 DNA: TGTGCCAGCAGTGCTAGTACCCACTACGAGCAGTACTTC; clone size: NA; J gene: TRBJ2-7; CDR3 length: 13; V gene: TRBV27; D gene: NA
CDR3 protein: CASHGRGGPYGYTF; CDR3 DNA: TGTGCCAGCCATGGGCGGGGGGGCCCCTATGGCTACACCTTC; clone size: NA; J gene: TRBJ1-2; CDR3 length: 14; V gene: TRBV2; D gene: NA
CDR3 protein: CASSMSLGGSRVSGANVLTF; CDR3 DNA: TGTGCCAGTAGTATGTCCTTGGGGGGCAGCCGCGTCTCTGGGGCCAACGTCCTGACTTTC; clone size: NA; J gene: TRBJ2-6; CDR3 length: 20; V gene: TRBV19; D gene: NA
CDR3 protein: CASSPQTSGGTGELFF; CDR3 DNA: TGTGCCAGCTCACCTCAAACTAGCGGCGGAACCGGGGAGCTGTTTTTT; clone size: NA; J gene: TRBJ2-2; CDR3 length: 16; V gene: TRBV18; D gene: TRBD2
CDR3 protein: CASSRSRTDYEQYF; CDR3 DNA: TGTGCCAGCTCACGAAGTAGGACGGACTACGAGCAGTACTTC; clone size: NA; J gene: TRBJ2-7; CDR3 length: 14; V gene: TRBV18; D gene: NA
CDR3 protein: CASTVRGANVLTF; CDR3 DNA: TGTGCCAGCACCGTCAGAGGGGCCAACGTCCTGACTTTC; clone size: NA; J gene: TRBJ2-6; CDR3 length: 13; V gene: TRBV5-4; D gene: NA
CDR3 protein: CSATGRAEAFF; CDR3 DNA: TGCAGTGCTACAGGGAGGGCTGAAGCTTTCTTT; clone size: few; J gene: TRBJ1-1; CDR3 length: 11; V gene: TRBV20-1; D gene: NA
CDR3 protein: CASSLYEQFF; CDR3 DNA: TGTGCCAGCAGCTTATATGAGCAGTTCTTC; clone size: NA; J gene: TRBJ2-1; CDR3 length: 10; V gene: TRBV5-5; D gene: NA
CDR3 protein: CAWSVRDKSSPLHF; CDR3 DNA: TGTGCCTGGAGTGTAAGGGACAAGAGTTCACCCCTCCACTTT; clone size: NA; J gene: TRBJ1-6; CDR3 length: 14; V gene: TRBV30; D gene: NA
CDR3 protein: CASSSSYPSYEQYF; CDR3 DNA: TGTGCCAGCTCATCGTCTTACCCCTCCTACGAGCAGTACTTC; clone size: NA; J gene: TRBJ2-7; CDR3 length: 14; V gene: TRBV18; D gene: NA
CDR3 protein: CASGIRGPNTEAFF; CDR3 DNA: TGTGCCAGCGGGATACGGGGGCCCAACACTGAAGCTTTCTTT; clone size: NA; J gene: TRBJ1-1; CDR3 length: 14; V gene: TRBV27; D gene: NA
CDR3 protein: CASSPMNSGNTIYF; CDR3 DNA: TGTGCCAGCAGCCCGATGAACTCTGGAAACACCATATATTTT; clone size: NA; J gene: TRBJ1-3; CDR3 length: 14; V gene: TRBV6-5; D gene: NA
CDR3 protein: CASSLRQVYEQYF; CDR3 DNA: TGTGCCAGCTCCCTCAGACAGGTCTACGAGCAGTACTTC; clone size: NA; J gene: TRBJ2-7; CDR3 length: 13; V gene: TRBV18; D gene: NA
CDR3 protein: CASSVARDRGYEQYF; CDR3 DNA: TGTGCCAGCAGCGTCGCCCGGGACAGGGGCTACGAGCAGTACTTC; clone size: NA; J gene: TRBJ2-7; CDR3 length: 15; V gene: TRBV7-2; D gene: TRBD1
CDR3 protein: CASSTTGIQSDTQYF; CDR3 DNA: TGTGCCAGCAGCACGACAGGCATTCAGTCAGATACGCAGTATTTT; clone size: NA; J gene: TRBJ2-3; CDR3 length: 15; V gene: TRBV7-8; D gene: NA
CDR3 protein: CASSPGQGLQETQYF; CDR3 DNA: TGTGCCAGTAGTCCGGGACAGGGCCTCCAAGAGACCCAGTACTTC; clone size: NA; J gene: TRBJ2-5; CDR3 length: 15; V gene: TRBV19; D gene: TRBD1
CDR3 protein: CASTDTTESNEKLFF; CDR3 DNA: TGTGCCAGCACCGACACGACAGAGTCCAATGAAAAACTGTTTTTT; clone size: NA; J gene: TRBJ1-4; CDR3 length: 15; V gene: TRBV11-2; D gene: NA
CDR3 protein: CASSSPPGVGFYEQYF; CDR3 DNA: TGTGCCAGCAGCTCCCCCCCCGGTGTGGGTTTCTACGAGCAGTACTTC; clone size: NA; J gene: TRBJ2-7; CDR3 length: 16; V gene: TRBV11-1; D gene: NA
CDR3 protein: CASSLIGMNYGYTF; CDR3 DNA: TGTGCCAGCAGCTTAATAGGAATGAACTATGGCTACACCTTC; clone size: NA; J gene: TRBJ1-2; CDR3 length: 14; V gene: TRBV7-8; D gene: NA
CDR3 protein: CAWSPVGTNEQYF; CDR3 DNA: TGTGCCTGGAGTCCCGTTGGGACAAACGAGCAGTACTTC; clone size: NA; J gene: TRBJ2-7; CDR3 length: 13; V gene: TRBV30; D gene: NA
CDR3 protein: CAWRPLGQGGRYTF; CDR3 DNA: TGTGCCTGGAGGCCCCTGGGACAGGGAGGCCGCTACACCTTC; clone size: NA; J gene: TRBJ1-2; CDR3 length: 14; V gene: TRBV30; D gene: TRBD1
CDR3 protein: CASSPYRGRRGELFF; CDR3 DNA: TGTGCCAGCAGCCCCTACAGGGGGCGCCGGGGGGAGCTGTTTTTT; clone size: NA; J gene: TRBJ2-2; CDR3 length: 15; V gene: TRBV7-6; D gene: TRBD1
CDR3 protein: CASSPRQGWGEQYF; CDR3 DNA: TGTGCCAGCTCACCAAGACAGGGGTGGGGCGAGCAGTACTTC; clone size: once; J gene: TRBJ2-7; CDR3 length: 14; V gene: TRBV18; D gene: TRBD1
CDR3 protein: CASSAGASGNTGELFF; CDR3 DNA: TGCGCCAGCAGCGCGGGGGCTAGCGGAAACACCGGGGAGCTGTTTTTT; clone size: NA; J gene: TRBJ2-2; CDR3 length: 16; V gene: TRBV5-1; D gene: NA
CDR3 protein: CASSLVEGGYYGYTF; CDR3 DNA: TGTGCCAGCAGCTTGGTTGAGGGTGGGTACTATGGCTACACCTTC; clone size: NA; J gene: TRBJ1-2; CDR3 length: 15; V gene: TRBV5-5; D gene: NA
CDR3 protein: CRLGRVYGYTF; CDR3 DNA: TGCAGGCTGGGACGGGTCTATGGCTACACCTTC; clone size: NA; J gene: TRBJ1-2; CDR3 length: 11; V gene: TRBV20-1; D gene: NA
CDR3 protein: CATMGQHMNTEAFF; CDR3 DNA: TGTGCTACCATGGGACAGCACATGAACACTGAAGCTTTCTTT; clone size: few; J gene: TRBJ1-1; CDR3 length: 14; V gene: TRBV12-5; D gene: TRBD1
CDR3 protein: CASSRPSGGTDTQYF; CDR3 DNA: TGCGCCAGCAGCCGACCTAGCGGGGGCACAGATACGCAGTATTTT; clone size: once; J gene: TRBJ2-3; CDR3 length: 15; V gene: TRBV4-1; D gene: TRBD2
CDR3 protein: CAWRDPGTGVYEQYF; CDR3 DNA: TGTGCCTGGAGGGACCCCGGGACAGGGGTCTACGAGCAGTACTTC; clone size: few; J gene: TRBJ2-7; CDR3 length: 15; V gene: TRBV30; D gene: TRBD1
CDR3 protein: CARSGTQETQYF; CDR3 DNA: TGTGCCAGGAGCGGGACACAAGAGACCCAGTACTTC; clone size: once; J gene: TRBJ2-5; CDR3 length: 12; V gene: TRBV27; D gene: NA
CDR3 protein: CASSLVLAGEYEQYF; CDR3 DNA: TGTGCCAGCAGCTTAGTACTAGCGGGGGAGTACGAGCAGTACTTC; clone size: NA; J gene: TRBJ2-7; CDR3 length: 15; V gene: TRBV7-2; D gene: TRBD2
CDR3 protein: CASSWALLGGGELFF; CDR3 DNA: TGTGCCAGCAGTTGGGCCCTACTGGGGGGCGGGGAGCTGTTTTTT; clone size: NA; J gene: TRBJ2-2; CDR3 length: 15; V gene: TRBV27; D gene: NA
CDR3 protein: CASSLSGATGELFF; CDR3 DNA: TGCGCCAGCAGCTTGTCTGGGGCCACCGGGGAGCTGTTTTTT; clone size: NA; J gene: TRBJ2-2; CDR3 length: 14; V gene: TRBV5-1; D gene: NA
CDR3 protein: CASSLVGLGTYEQYF; CDR3 DNA: TGTGCCAGCAGCCTCGTGGGACTAGGGACCTACGAGCAGTACTTC; clone size: NA; J gene: TRBJ2-7; CDR3 length: 15; V gene: TRBV5-5; D gene: TRBD2
CDR3 protein: CASSRPSGEQYF; CDR3 DNA: TGTGCCAGCAGCCGCCCGTCGGGCGAGCAGTACTTC; clone size: few; J gene: TRBJ2-7; CDR3 length: 12; V gene: TRBV7-2; D gene: NA
CDR3 protein: CASSLGAAGELFF; CDR3 DNA: TGTGCCAGCAGCTTAGGGGCCGCCGGGGAGCTGTTTTTT; clone size: NA; J gene: TRBJ2-2; CDR3 length: 13; V gene: TRBV11-3; D gene: NA
CDR3 protein: CASSPGTGASNQPQHF; CDR3 DNA: TGTGCCAGCAGCCCGGGGACAGGCGCGAGCAATCAGCCCCAGCATTTT; clone size: once; J gene: TRBJ1-5; CDR3 length: 16; V gene: TRBV5-6; D gene: TRBD1
CDR3 protein: CASSFQSNQPQHF; CDR3 DNA: TGTGCCAGCAGCTTCCAGAGCAATCAGCCCCAGCATTTT; clone size: NA; J gene: TRBJ1-5; CDR3 length: 13; V gene: TRBV7-9; D gene: NA
CDR3 protein: CASTLAGAGTGELFF; CDR3 DNA: TGTGCCAGCACCCTAGCGGGAGCGGGCACCGGGGAGCTGTTTTTT; clone size: NA; J gene: TRBJ2-2; CDR3 length: 15; V gene: TRBV28; D gene: TRBD2
CDR3 protein: CASGLGGAPVIEKLFF; CDR3 DNA: TGTGCTAGTGGTTTGGGAGGGGCCCCGGTTATTGAAAAACTGTTTTTT; clone size: NA; J gene: TRBJ1-4; CDR3 length: 16; V gene: TRBV12-5; D gene: NA
CDR3 protein: CASRGRREEKLFF; CDR3 DNA: TGTGCCAGCAGGGGGAGGAGGGAGGAAAAACTGTTTTTT; clone size: few; J gene: TRBJ1-4; CDR3 length: 13; V gene: TRBV5-4; D gene: NA
CDR3 protein: CASSLAGEGDTQYF; CDR3 DNA: TGTGCCAGCAGCTTAGCAGGGGAAGGAGATACGCAGTATTTT; clone size: few; J gene: TRBJ2-3; CDR3 length: 14; V gene: TRBV5-4; D gene: NA
CDR3 protein: CASSQDTFPGEGAYEQYF; CDR3 DNA: TGCGCCAGCAGCCAAGATACCTTCCCGGGCGAAGGCGCCTACGAGCAGTACTTC; clone size: NA; J gene: TRBJ2-7; CDR3 length: 18; V gene: TRBV4-3; D gene: NA
CDR3 protein: CASSLGWDTEAFF; CDR3 DNA: TGTGCCAGCAGCTTAGGATGGGACACTGAAGCTTTCTTT; clone size: NA; J gene: TRBJ1-1; CDR3 length: 13; V gene: TRBV7-8; D gene: NA
CDR3 protein: CASRIVGTGTDTQYF; CDR3 DNA: TGCGCCAGCAGGATCGTTGGGACGGGGACCGATACGCAGTATTTT; clone size: NA; J gene: TRBJ2-3; CDR3 length: 15; V gene: TRBV5-1; D gene: NA
CDR3 protein: CASSVAGVLKTQYF; CDR3 DNA: TGTGCCAGCAGCGTAGCGGGAGTTTTAAAGACCCAGTACTTC; clone size: NA; J gene: TRBJ2-5; CDR3 length: 14; V gene: TRBV7-9; D gene: TRBD2
CDR3 protein: CASSPLPGLAGREQFF; CDR3 DNA: TGCGCCAGCAGCCCCCTCCCCGGACTAGCGGGAAGGGAGCAGTTCTTC; clone size: once; J gene: TRBJ2-1; CDR3 length: 16; V gene: TRBV5-1; D gene: TRBD2
CDR3 protein: CASSESRAGDNYEQYF; CDR3 DNA: TGCGCCAGCAGTGAGTCGAGGGCGGGGGACAACTACGAGCAGTACTTC; clone size: few; J gene: TRBJ2-7; CDR3 length: 16; V gene: TRBV10-2; D gene: NA
CDR3 protein: CSAREDSEAFF; CDR3 DNA: TGCAGTGCTAGGGAGGACAGCGAAGCTTTCTTT; clone size: few; J gene: TRBJ1-1; CDR3 length: 11; V gene: TRBV20-1; D gene: NA
CDR3 protein: CASSYAVGDEQYF; CDR3 DNA: TGTGCCAGCAGTTACGCTGTGGGGGACGAGCAGTACTTC; clone size: NA; J gene: TRBJ2-7; CDR3 length: 13; V gene: TRBV6-5; D gene: NA
CDR3 protein: CASSLGETNTGELFF; CDR3 DNA: TGTGCCAGCAGCTTGGGAGAGACGAACACCGGGGAGCTGTTTTTT; clone size: NA; J gene: TRBJ2-2; CDR3 length: 15; V gene: TRBV7-8; D gene: NA
CDR3 protein: CSVMTGGYNSPLHF; CDR3 DNA: TGCAGCGTTATGACAGGAGGGTATAATTCACCCCTCCACTTT; clone size: NA; J gene: TRBJ1-6; CDR3 length: 14; V gene: TRBV29-1; D gene: NA
CDR3 protein: CASRRDRVNYGYTF; CDR3 DNA: TGTGCCAGCAGAAGGGACAGGGTTAACTATGGCTACACCTTC; clone size: NA; J gene: TRBJ1-2; CDR3 length: 14; V gene: TRBV6-5; D gene: TRBD1
CDR3 protein: CASSTSAGPGNEQFF; CDR3 DNA: TGTGCTAGCAGCACCTCAGCGGGGCCTGGCAATGAGCAGTTCTTC; clone size: NA; J gene: TRBJ2-1; CDR3 length: 15; V gene: TRBV7-7; D gene: TRBD2
CDR3 protein: CASSPRQGEGQPQHF; CDR3 DNA: TGTGCCAGCTCCCCGAGACAGGGGGAAGGGCAGCCCCAGCATTTT; clone size: few; J gene: TRBJ1-5; CDR3 length: 15; V gene: TRBV18; D gene: TRBD1